The subject of this entry is one T cell receptor beta chain. These data originate in a study of blood T cell repertoires in COVID-19. Across the whole study: T cells, B-cell-depleted T cells, or PBMCs provided the cDNA or gDNA that served as material.

Germline CDR1 MNHEY, CDR2 SMNVEV (reference sequence). This CDR3 is 14 amino acids long. V lost 5 bases and J lost 8, with 18 bases in between. Per the original data handling: Reference gene primer amplification gave nucleated cell count estimates. Libraries were prepared by immunoSEQ multiplex PCR; TCRdb keeps only in-frame clonotypes and omits some of them. V and J calls plus clone size are reproduced from that table; the DNA served to infer D and trimming. The table includes a few hundred thousand clones, approximately 86% detected once. The receptor comes from a woman aged 25 to 39 who had been exposed to COVID-19. The chain links TRBV27 to TRBJ1-2, with D possibly being TRBD1 (6 bases). Sequencing used PBMCs or T cells enriched from blood (not recorded which). In DNA, the CDR3 is TGTGCCAGCAGTCCTCTCGGGGGGGCGCGAGGCTACACCTTC. It specifies CASSPLGGARGYTF.